The 2 T cell receptor beta chains below were found in one sample sequenced in a study of blood T cell repertoires in COVID-19. Sequencing used immunoSEQ multiplex PCR; TCRdb keeps in-frame clones, though not all of them. The sample lists 450,000 or so clones; roughly 90% were seen once. Sequencing was performed on peripheral blood. Every receptor here comes from a man between 18 and 29 years old with COVID-19, enrolled during active disease.

The chain is built from TRBV30 and TRBJ2-7, with 9 bases aligning to TRBD1. Germline values: CDR1 GTSNPN, CDR2 SVGIG (reference sequence). The ends lost 2 bases at V and 5 bases at J; junction bases unmatched: 16. The CDR3 is made up of 17 amino acids. The CDR3 loop is CAWSLDFHRDRVHEQYF. CDR3 nucleotide sequence: TGTGCCTGGAGTTTGGACTTCCACCGGGACAGGGTCCACGAGCAGTACTTC.

This chain uses TRBV19 with TRBJ1-2, with D tentatively TRBD1 (5 bases). Trimming removed 8 bases at V and 6 bases at J, with 16 bases between. CDR1 is LNHDA, CDR2 SQIVND, per germline (reference sequence). The CDR3 length is 13 residues. The CDR3 DNA follows: TGTGCCAGTTTAGGACGGGGGGAAGATGGCTACACCTTC. It codes for CASLGRGEDGYTF.